This TCR beta chain was sequenced in a study of cytomegalovirus exposure and HLA in healthy donors. Notes on the study in general: It was 150 to 200 TCR beta chains that were listed as cytomegalovirus-associated. Sequencing depth across donors, presence/absence analyses assumed, was roughly uniform.

In the case of this clone: Its antigen remains unknown.

13 Jbeta primers and 60 Vbeta primers were used for the PCR. Some clones are missing from TCRdb's copy, which holds only in-frame ones; the method was immunoSEQ multiplex PCR. There are over 80,000 clones in the sample; approximately 81% occur only once, and over 3% lies in the top ten. This CDR3 is 14 amino acids long. CDR1 and CDR2 from the germline V gene are SEHNR and FQNEAQ (reference sequence). V was clipped by 1 base and J by 6 bases, with 9 bases between them. The source is a woman aged 35 to 49 in good health and CMV-seronegative. The rearrangement uses TRBV7-9 and TRBJ2-2; tentative D call: TRBD2 (6 bases). What was sequenced was PBMCs. This CDR3 reads CASSLGREAGELFF. The CDR3 nucleotides are TGTGCCAGCAGCTTAGGCAGGGAGGCCGGGGAGCTGTTTTTT.